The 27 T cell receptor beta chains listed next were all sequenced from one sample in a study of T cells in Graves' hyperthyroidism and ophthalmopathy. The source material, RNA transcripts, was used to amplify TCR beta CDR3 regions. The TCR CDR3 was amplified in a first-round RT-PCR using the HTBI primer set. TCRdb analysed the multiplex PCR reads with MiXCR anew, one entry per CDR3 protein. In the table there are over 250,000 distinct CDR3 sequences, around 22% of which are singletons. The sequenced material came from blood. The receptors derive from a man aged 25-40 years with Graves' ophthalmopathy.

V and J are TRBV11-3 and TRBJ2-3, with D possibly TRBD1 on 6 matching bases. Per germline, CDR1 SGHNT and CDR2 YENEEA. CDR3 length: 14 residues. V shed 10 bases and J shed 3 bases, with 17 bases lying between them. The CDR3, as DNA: TGTGCCACCGAAACGCAACAGGGAACAGATACGCAGTATTTT. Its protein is CATETQQGTDTQYF.

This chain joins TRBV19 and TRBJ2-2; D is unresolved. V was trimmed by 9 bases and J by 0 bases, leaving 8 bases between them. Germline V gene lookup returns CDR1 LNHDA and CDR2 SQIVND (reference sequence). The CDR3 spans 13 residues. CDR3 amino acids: CASGQANTGELFF. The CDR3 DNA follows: TGTGCCAGCGGGCAGGCGAACACCGGGGAGCTGTTTTTT.

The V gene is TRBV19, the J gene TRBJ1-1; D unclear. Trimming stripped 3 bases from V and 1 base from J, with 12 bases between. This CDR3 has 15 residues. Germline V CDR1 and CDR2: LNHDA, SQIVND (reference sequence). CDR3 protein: CASSIYLGGNTEAFF. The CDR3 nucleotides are TGTGCCAGTAGTATTTATTTGGGAGGGAACACTGAAGCTTTCTTT.

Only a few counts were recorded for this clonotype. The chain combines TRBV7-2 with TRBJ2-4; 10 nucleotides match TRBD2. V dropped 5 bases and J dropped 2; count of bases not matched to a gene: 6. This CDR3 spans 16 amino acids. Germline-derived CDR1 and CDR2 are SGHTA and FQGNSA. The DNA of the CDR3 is TGTGCCAGCAGCACTCGGACTAGCGGATCCAAAAACATTCAGTACTTC. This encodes CASSTRTSGSKNIQYF.

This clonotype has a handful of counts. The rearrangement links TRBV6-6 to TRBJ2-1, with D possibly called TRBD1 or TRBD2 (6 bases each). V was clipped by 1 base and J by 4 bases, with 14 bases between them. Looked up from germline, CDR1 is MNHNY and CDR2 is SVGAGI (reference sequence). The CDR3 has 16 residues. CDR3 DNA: TGTGCCAGCAGTTACTACTACGGGGGCTCGTACAATGAGCAGTTCTTC. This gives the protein CASSYYYGGSYNEQFF.

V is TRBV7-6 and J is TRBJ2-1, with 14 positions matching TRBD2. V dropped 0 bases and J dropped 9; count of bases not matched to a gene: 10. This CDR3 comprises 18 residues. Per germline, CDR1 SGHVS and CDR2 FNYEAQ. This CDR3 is CASSLAGTSGSVLGEQFF. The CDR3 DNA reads TGTGCCAGCAGCTTAGCCGGGACTAGCGGGAGTGTTCTCGGTGAGCAGTTCTTC. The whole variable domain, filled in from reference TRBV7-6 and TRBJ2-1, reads GAGVSQSPRYKVTKRGQDVALRCDPISGHVSLYWYRQALGQGPEFLTYFNYEAQQDKSGLPNDRFSAERPEGSISTLTIQRTEQRDSAMYRCASSLAGTSGSVLGEQFFGPGTRLTVL.

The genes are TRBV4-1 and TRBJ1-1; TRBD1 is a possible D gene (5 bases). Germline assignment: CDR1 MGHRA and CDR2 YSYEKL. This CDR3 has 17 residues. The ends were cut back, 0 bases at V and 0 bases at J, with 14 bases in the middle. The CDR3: CASSQDHLDSMNTEAFF. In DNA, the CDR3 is TGCGCCAGCAGCCAAGATCACCTCGACAGTATGAACACTGAAGCTTTCTTT.

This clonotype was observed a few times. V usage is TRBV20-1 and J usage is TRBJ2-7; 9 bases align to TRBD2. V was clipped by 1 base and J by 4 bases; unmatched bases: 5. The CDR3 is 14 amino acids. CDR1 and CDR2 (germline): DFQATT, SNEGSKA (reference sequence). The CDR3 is CSARVGSGSYEQYF. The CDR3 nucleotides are TGCAGTGCTAGAGTGGGTAGCGGGAGTTACGAGCAGTACTTC.

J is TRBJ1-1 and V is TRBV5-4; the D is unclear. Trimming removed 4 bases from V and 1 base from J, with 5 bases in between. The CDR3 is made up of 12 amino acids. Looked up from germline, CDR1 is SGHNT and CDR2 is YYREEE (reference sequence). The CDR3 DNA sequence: TGTGCCAGCAGCCTCTGGAACACTGAAGCTTTCTTT. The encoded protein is CASSLWNTEAFF.

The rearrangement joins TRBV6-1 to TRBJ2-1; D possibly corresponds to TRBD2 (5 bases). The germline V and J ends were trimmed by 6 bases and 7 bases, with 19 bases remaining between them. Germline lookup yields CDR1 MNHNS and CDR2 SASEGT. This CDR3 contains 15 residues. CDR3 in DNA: TGTGCCAGCAGCCCGGACTTCACGACCTTAAATGAGCAGTTCTTC. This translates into CASSPDFTTLNEQFF.

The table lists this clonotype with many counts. Here the CDR3 DNA reads TGTGCCAGCAAAGGGGGCGGGACAGGGTACGGAAAACTGTTTTTT. Encoded protein: CASKGGGTGYGKLFF. The rearrangement joins TRBV2 to TRBJ1-4; 9 positions match TRBD1. V was pared by 7 bases and J by 10 bases, with 13 bases of the junction left unmatched. Germline values: CDR1 SNHLY, CDR2 FYNNEI. The CDR3 covers 15 residues.

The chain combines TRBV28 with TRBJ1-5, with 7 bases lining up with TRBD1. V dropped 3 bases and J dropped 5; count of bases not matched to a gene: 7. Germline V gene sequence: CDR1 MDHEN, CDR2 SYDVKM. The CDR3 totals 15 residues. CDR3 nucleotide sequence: TGTGCCAGCAGTTTTCCGGGACAGAGCTATCAGCCCCAGCATTTT. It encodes CASSFPGQSYQPQHF.

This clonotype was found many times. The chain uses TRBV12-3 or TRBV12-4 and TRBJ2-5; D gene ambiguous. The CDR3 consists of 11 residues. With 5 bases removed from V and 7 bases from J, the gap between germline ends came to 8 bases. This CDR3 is CASSNRGTQYF. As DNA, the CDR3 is TGTGCCAGCAGTAACCGCGGGACCCAGTACTTC.

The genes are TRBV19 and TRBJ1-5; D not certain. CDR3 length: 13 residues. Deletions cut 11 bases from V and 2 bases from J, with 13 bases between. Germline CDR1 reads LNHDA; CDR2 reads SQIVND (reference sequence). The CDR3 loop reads CASEVVGNQPQHF. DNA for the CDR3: TGTGCCTCAGAGGTGGTAGGCAATCAGCCCCAGCATTTT.

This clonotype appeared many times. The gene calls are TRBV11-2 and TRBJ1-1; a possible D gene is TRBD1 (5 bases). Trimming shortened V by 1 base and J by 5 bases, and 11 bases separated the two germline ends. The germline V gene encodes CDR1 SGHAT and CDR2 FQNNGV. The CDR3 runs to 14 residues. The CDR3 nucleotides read TGTGCCAGCAGCTTAGTGACAGTGGATACTGAAGCTTTCTTT. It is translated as CASSLVTVDTEAFF.

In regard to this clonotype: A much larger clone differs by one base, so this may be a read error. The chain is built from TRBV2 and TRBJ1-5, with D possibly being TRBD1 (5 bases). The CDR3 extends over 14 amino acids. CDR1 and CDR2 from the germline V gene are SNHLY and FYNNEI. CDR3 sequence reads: CTSSGGAGNQPQHF. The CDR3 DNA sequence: TGTACCAGCAGTGGAGGGGCGGGCAATCAGCCCCAGCATTTT.

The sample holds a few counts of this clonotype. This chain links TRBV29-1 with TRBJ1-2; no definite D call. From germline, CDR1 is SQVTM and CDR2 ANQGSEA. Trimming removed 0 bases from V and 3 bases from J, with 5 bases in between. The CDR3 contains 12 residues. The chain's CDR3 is CSVEERHYGYTF. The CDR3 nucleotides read TGCAGCGTTGAAGAAAGACACTATGGCTACACCTTC.

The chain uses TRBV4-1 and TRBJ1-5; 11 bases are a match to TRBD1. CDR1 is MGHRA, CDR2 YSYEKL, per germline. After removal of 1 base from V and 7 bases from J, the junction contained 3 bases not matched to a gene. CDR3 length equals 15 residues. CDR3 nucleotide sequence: TGCGCCAGCAGCCAAGCCGGGACAGGGGGACAGCCCCAGCATTTT. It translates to CASSQAGTGGQPQHF.

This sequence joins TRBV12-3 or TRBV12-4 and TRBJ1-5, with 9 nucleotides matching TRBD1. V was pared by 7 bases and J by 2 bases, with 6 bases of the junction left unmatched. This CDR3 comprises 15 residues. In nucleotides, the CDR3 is TGTGCCAGCAAACTGGGACAGGGACGCAATCAGCCCCAGCATTTT. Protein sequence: CASKLGQGRNQPQHF.

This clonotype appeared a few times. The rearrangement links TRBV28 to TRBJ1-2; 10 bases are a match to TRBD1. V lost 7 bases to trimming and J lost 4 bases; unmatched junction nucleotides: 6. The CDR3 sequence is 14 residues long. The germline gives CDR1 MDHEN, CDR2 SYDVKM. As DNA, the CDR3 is TGTGCCAGCATCCCGACAGGGGGCAGCTATGGCTACACCTTC. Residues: CASIPTGGSYGYTF.

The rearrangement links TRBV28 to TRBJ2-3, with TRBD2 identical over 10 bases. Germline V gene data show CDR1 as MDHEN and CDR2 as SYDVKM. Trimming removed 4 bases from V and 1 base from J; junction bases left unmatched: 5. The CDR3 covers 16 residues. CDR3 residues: CASSSIAGGGTDTQYF. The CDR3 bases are TGTGCCAGCAGTTCCATAGCGGGGGGTGGCACAGATACGCAGTATTTT.

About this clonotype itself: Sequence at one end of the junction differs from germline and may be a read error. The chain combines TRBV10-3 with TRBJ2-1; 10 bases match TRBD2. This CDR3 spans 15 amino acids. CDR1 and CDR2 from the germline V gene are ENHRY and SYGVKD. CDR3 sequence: CAITEREGSYNEQFF. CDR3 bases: TGTGCCATCACTGAGCGGGAGGGTTCCTACAATGAGCAGTTCTTC.

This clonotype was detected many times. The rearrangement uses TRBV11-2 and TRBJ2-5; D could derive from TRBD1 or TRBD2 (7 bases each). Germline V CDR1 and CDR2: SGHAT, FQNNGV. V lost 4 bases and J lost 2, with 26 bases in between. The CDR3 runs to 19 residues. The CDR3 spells CASSSLLGGAGGGQETQYF. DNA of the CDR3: TGTGCCAGCAGCTCCCTCCTGGGAGGGGCAGGGGGGGGACAAGAGACCCAGTACTTC.

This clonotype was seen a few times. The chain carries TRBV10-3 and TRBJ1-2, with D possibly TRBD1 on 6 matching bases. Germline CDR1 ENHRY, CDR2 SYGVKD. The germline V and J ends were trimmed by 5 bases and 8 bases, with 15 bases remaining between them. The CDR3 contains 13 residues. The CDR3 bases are TGTGCCATCAGTCCCGGACAGATTATGGGCTACACCTTC. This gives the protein CAISPGQIMGYTF.

CDR3 nucleotide sequence: TGTGCCAGCAGCCAGGCACTAGCGGGTACGGGAGAGACCCAGTACTTC. This encodes CASSQALAGTGETQYF. The genes are TRBV4-2 and TRBJ2-5; 9 bases fit TRBD2. With 3 bases clipped from V and 4 bases from J, the junction kept 9 bases outside the gene matches. The germline V gene has CDR1 LGHNA and CDR2 YNFKEQ. There are 16 residues in the CDR3.

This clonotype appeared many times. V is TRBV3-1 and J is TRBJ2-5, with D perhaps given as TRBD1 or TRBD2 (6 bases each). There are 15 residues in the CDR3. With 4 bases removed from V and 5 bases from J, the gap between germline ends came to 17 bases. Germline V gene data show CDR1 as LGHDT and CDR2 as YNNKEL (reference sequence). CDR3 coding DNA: TGTGCCAGCAGCCTCTCGGAGGGGGTCCGGGAGACCCAGTACTTC. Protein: CASSLSEGVRETQYF.

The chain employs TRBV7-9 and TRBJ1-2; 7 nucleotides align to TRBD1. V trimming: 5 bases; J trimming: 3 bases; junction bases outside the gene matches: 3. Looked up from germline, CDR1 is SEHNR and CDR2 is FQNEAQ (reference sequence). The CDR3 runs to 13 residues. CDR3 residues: CASSPGQHYGYTF. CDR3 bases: TGTGCCAGCAGCCCGGGACAGCACTATGGCTACACCTTC. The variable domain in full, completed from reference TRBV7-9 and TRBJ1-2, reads DTGVSQNPRHKITKRGQNVTFRCDPISEHNRLYWYRQTLGQGPEFLTYFQNEAQLEKSRLLSDRFSAERPKGSFSTLEIQRTEQGDSAMYLCASSPGQHYGYTFGSGTRLTVV.